The rows below give T cell receptor beta chains drawn from one sample of a study of blood T cell repertoires in COVID-19. Clones were sequenced by immunoSEQ multiplex PCR, and TCRdb holds only the in-frame ones, with some missing. This table holds about 220,000 clones, around 81% found once. The sample comprised peripheral blood. The receptors were sampled from a woman aged 55-75 years with acute or convalescent COVID-19. Both conserved end residues are part of each CDR3.

j_gene	v_gene	CDR3aa
TRBJ2-1	TRBV11-2	CASSTRGLYNEQFF
TRBJ1-2	TRBV6-1	CASSDTTGTYYGYTF
TRBJ2-3	TRBV6-1	CASRENGDRLTDTQYF
TRBJ1-1	TRBV27	CASRETENTEAFF
TRBJ1-3	TRBV5-6	CASSLPPSPAGNTIYF
TRBJ1-1	TRBV19	CASSMAGFTEAFF
TRBJ1-5	TRBV6-6	CASSMDRGQPQHF
TRBJ2-1	TRBV6-5	CASVKTGKDSEQFF
TRBJ1-6	TRBV5-1	CASSLKGVSPLHF
TRBJ2-3	TRBV27	CASLPVISSTDTQYF
TRBJ2-2	TRBV5-6	CASSLGQGVENTGELFF
TRBJ2-5	TRBV4-2	CASSQEGGGGSYQETQYF
TRBJ1-4	TRBV13	CASSLGGKRNEKLFF
TRBJ1-2	TRBV19	CASSPDRGPGNGYTF
TRBJ1-1	TRBV7-2	CASSLTGEGTEAFF
TRBJ1-2	TRBV9	CASSVGSVEGYTF
TRBJ1-5	TRBV3-1/TRBV3-2	CASSPVFSSNQPQHF
TRBJ2-5	TRBV19	CASSILDRETQYF
TRBJ2-5	TRBV9	CASSVGSGGSSETQYF
TRBJ1-5	TRBV2	CASSDVVGQGAAGRNQPQHF
TRBJ2-7	TRBV28	CASTVTGLSYEQYF
TRBJ1-2	TRBV4-1	CASKKLQGENYGYTF
TRBJ2-1	TRBV19	CASSGRAGARGGHGDKVDEQFF
TRBJ2-1	TRBV28	CASSTPGLAGYNEQFF
TRBJ1-2	TRBV7-2	CASSLEGGGYGYTF
TRBJ1-5	TRBV19	CASSGGGWGQPQHF
TRBJ1-1	TRBV29-1	CSVAREGYTEAFF
TRBJ1-2	TRBV15	CATSRVGQGIYGYTF
TRBJ1-2	TRBV7-9	CASSLSLQGNNYGYTF
TRBJ1-2	TRBV6-6	CASRRAQGDYGYTF
TRBJ2-3	TRBV18	CASSPGLAPTDTQYF
TRBJ1-6	TRBV4-1	CASSQAVQNSPLHF
TRBJ1-3	TRBV15	CATSRDQDSGNTIYF